Shown below are 2 T cell receptor beta chains from a single sample sequenced in a study of CD8+CD57+ T cells in acquired aplastic anemia. Profiles of TCR beta VDJ and CDR3 were generated from a genomic DNA template. TCRdb used MiXCR to reprocess the reads, holding one entry per CDR3 protein. The sample holds 250,000 to 300,000 distinct CDR3 sequences; 45% to 65% are singletons and the top ten take roughly 1.2%. Patients picked for sequencing had shown CD8+CD57+ cell expansion detected by flow cytometry. The sample taken for sequencing was sorted CD4+, CD8+, or CD8+CD57+ T cells (not recorded which) from PBMCs. Receptors originate from a human donor with aplastic anemia.

J is TRBJ2-3 and V is TRBV2; maybe TRBD2 (6 bases). The germline V gene encodes CDR1 SNHLY and CDR2 FYNNEI. This CDR3 has 12 amino acids. Trimming took off 8 bases at V and 8 bases at J, with 14 bases between the two ends. CDR3 loop: CASGFQAGTQYF. The CDR3 region has the DNA TGTGCCAGCGGGTTCCAAGCGGGTACGCAGTATTTT.

The chain joins TRBV19 to TRBJ1-1; D uncertain. Germline CDR1 reads LNHDA; CDR2 reads SQIVND (reference sequence). Trimming pared 6 bases from V and 1 base from J, leaving 12 bases between. This CDR3 has 14 amino acids. In DNA, the CDR3 is TGTGCCAGTAGCGTTTGGAATACGAACACTGAAGCTTTCTTT. It codes for CASSVWNTNTEAFF. The full variable domain, in which reference TRBV19 and TRBJ1-1 provide the parts outside the CDR3, is DGGITQSPKYLFRKEGQNVTLSCEQNLNHDAMYWYRQDPGQGLRLIYYSQIVNDFQKGDIAEGYSVSREKKESFPLTVTSAQKNPTAFYLCASSVWNTNTEAFFGQGTRLTVV.